A selection of T cell receptor beta chains follows, all from one sample in a study of blood T cell repertoires in COVID-19. The table came from immunoSEQ multiplex PCR; TCRdb's copy has only in-frame clones and leaves some out. Of some 400,000 clones in the sample, more than 70% are singletons; the top ten hold 8.5% to 12%. Sequenced input: peripheral blood. The receptor set was obtained from a woman in her twenties or thirties with COVID-19, enrolled during active disease. The CDR3 runs from the conserved cysteine through the conserved F or W. The order of the fields is J gene, D gene, V gene, CDR3 DNA, CDR3 protein. D genes are given only for firm matches.

>TRBJ2-1|-|TRBV5-1
TGCGCCAGCACCCCCTGGGGCGGAGAGTACAATGAGCAGTTCTTC
CASTPWGGEYNEQFF
>TRBJ2-4|TRBD1|TRBV6-5
TGTGCCAGCAGCGGACAGGGGACGAACATTCAGTACTTC
CASSGQGTNIQYF
>TRBJ2-3|-|TRBV29-1
TGCAGCGTTGATACAGGGCCAAACACAGATACGCAGTATTTT
CSVDTGPNTDTQYF
>TRBJ1-1|TRBD1|TRBV18
TGTGCCAGCTCGCCCGCAGGGGGGCCTGAAGCTTTCTTT
CASSPAGGPEAFF
>TRBJ1-3|-|TRBV29-1
TGCAGCGTTGAAGGGTGGCACTCTGGAAACACCATATATTTT
CSVEGWHSGNTIYF
>TRBJ1-2|-|TRBV7-3
TGTGCCAGCAGCCCGTCTTCCGGACAGCCTCCGTATGGCTACACCTTC
CASSPSSGQPPYGYTF
>TRBJ2-1|TRBD1|TRBV28
TGTGCCAGCAGTCCCACAGGGGCCGCGAATGAGCAGTTCTTC
CASSPTGAANEQFF
>TRBJ2-7|-|TRBV27
TGTGCCAGCTCCCGGGACTTCTCCTCCTACGAGCAGTACTTC
CASSRDFSSYEQYF
>TRBJ2-3|-|TRBV9
TGTGCCAGCAGCGTAGCTTCCAGGGATACGCAGTATTTT
CASSVASRDTQYF
>TRBJ2-5|TRBD1|TRBV5-4
TGTGCCAGCAGCCAGACAGGGCCAGAGACCCAGTACTTC
CASSQTGPETQYF
>TRBJ2-2|TRBD1|TRBV7-9
TGTGCCAGCAGCCCCACAGGGGGTGTCGTCTCCGGGGAGCTGTTTTTT
CASSPTGGVVSGELFF
>TRBJ2-5|-|TRBV24-1
TGTGCCACCGCTGCCGGAGAGACCCAGTACTTC
CATAAGETQYF
>TRBJ1-2|-|TRBV5-6
TGTGCCAGCAGCTACCAGGGGTTGAGCTATGGCTACACCTTC
CASSYQGLSYGYTF
>TRBJ1-1|-|TRBV19
TGTGCCAGTAGTGGGGCTCAGGGAAACACTGAAGCTTTCTTT
CASSGAQGNTEAFF